The rows below give T cell receptor beta chains drawn from one sample of a study of T-cell reconstitution after alpha-beta-depleted transplantation in children. TCRdb used MiXCR to reprocess the PCR reads, holding one entry per CDR3 protein. The sample shows about 150,000 distinct CDR3 sequences, around 8.5% of them seen only once. The input for sequencing was PBMCs, mostly from graft donor cells, taken 180 days after TCRalphabeta/CD19-depleted stem cell transplant. The source is a female patient younger than 10 who had a stem cell transplant for congenital amegakaryocytic thrombocytopenia, so the T cells may come from the graft donor. Both conserved end residues are part of each CDR3. D genes are given only for firm matches. Some rows mark clone size as missing; the rest say once, few, many or name a class of expanded clone.

d_gene	j_gene	len	v_gene	abundance	CDR3nt	CDR3aa
NA	TRBJ1-2	12	TRBV20-1	NA	TGCAGTGCTAGGTTCCCGAATCGGCGCTACACCTTC	CSARFPNRRYTF
TRBD1	TRBJ2-3	17	TRBV4-2	NA	TGTGCCAGCGGCCCTGGGCCAGGGGGCTCTCGCACAGATACGCAGTATTTT	CASGPGPGGSRTDTQYF
NA	TRBJ2-1	13	TRBV20-1	once	TGCAGTGTAAAAAAGGGGCCGACCAATGAGCATTTCTTC	CSVKKGPTNEHFF
TRBD2	TRBJ2-1	18	TRBV5-1	few	TGCGCCAGCAGCTCTTTCGGGACTAGCGTAAGCTCCTACAATGAGCAGTTCTTC	CASSSFGTSVSSYNEQFF
TRBD2	TRBJ2-5	14	TRBV20-1	many	TGCAGTGCCCATACTAGCGGGGGGAGGAAGACCCAGTACTTC	CSAHTSGGRKTQYF
TRBD2	TRBJ2-1	15	TRBV3-1	many	TGTGCCAGCAGCCAAGCTAGCGGGGTCTACAATGAGCAGTTCTTC	CASSQASGVYNEQFF
NA	TRBJ2-5	18	TRBV7-4	NA	TGTGCCACCTCCCAAGTGGCCCCTTGGGGACCAACCGGGGAGACCCAGTACTTC	CATSQVAPWGPTGETQYF
NA	TRBJ1-1	13	TRBV28	many	TGTGCCAGCCGAGGTGGGGGCGGCACTGAAGCTTTCTTT	CASRGGGGTEAFF
TRBD2	TRBJ2-1	15	TRBV12-3/TRBV12-4	many	TGTGCCAGCAGTTTTGGGCTAGCGGGAGTTAATGAGCAGTTCTTC	CASSFGLAGVNEQFF
TRBD2	TRBJ2-5	14	TRBV3-1	few	TGTGCCAGCAGCCCGACTAGCGGGGCAATTTCCCAGTACTTC	CASSPTSGAISQYF
NA	TRBJ2-2	12	TRBV20-1	NA	TGCAGTGCTGGGTCGGACACCGGGGAGCTGTTTTTT	CSAGSDTGELFF
NA	TRBJ2-3	15	TRBV7-7	NA	TGTGCCAGCAGCAGGACAGTTAAGGGCACAGATACGCAGTATTTT	CASSRTVKGTDTQYF
NA	TRBJ1-4	17	TRBV4-3	many	TGCGCCAGCAGCCAAGAAGGCGACACCGCCGGTAATGAAAAACTGTTTTTT	CASSQEGDTAGNEKLFF
NA	TRBJ2-1	14	TRBV29-1	many	TGCAGCGTTGAACGTCGCGCCTCCTACAATGAGCAGTTCTTC	CSVERRASYNEQFF
NA	TRBJ2-3	15	TRBV6-5	many	TGTGCCAGCAGTTCGCTAGCGTCGGGCACAGATACGCAGTATTTT	CASSSLASGTDTQYF
NA	TRBJ2-5	16	TRBV6-1	many	TGTGCCAGCAGTGACGGTGGCGGGGTGAGGTTCGAGACCCAGTACTTC	CASSDGGGVRFETQYF
NA	TRBJ2-1	13	TRBV14	many	TGTGCCAGCAGCCAAGTCTGGGTTAGTGAGCAGTTCTTC	CASSQVWVSEQFF
TRBD1	TRBJ1-2	11	TRBV12-3/TRBV12-4	few	TGTGCCAGCTCAGGGGGCTCTGGCTACACCTTC	CASSGGSGYTF
NA	TRBJ2-7	13	TRBV20-1	many	TGCAGTGCTAGAGATACCTGGGGGTACGAGCAGTACTTC	CSARDTWGYEQYF
NA	TRBJ1-6	14	TRBV28	NA	TGTGCCAGCAGTCTGATGTTTCTCGGGTCACCCCTCCACTTT	CASSLMFLGSPLHF
TRBD1	TRBJ2-7	15	TRBV5-5	NA	TGTGCCAGCAGCTTGCTGGGACAGGGGGTTTACGAGCAGTACTTC	CASSLLGQGVYEQYF
TRBD2	TRBJ2-3	16	TRBV20-1	few	TGCAGTTCTAGCGCCGGACTAGCGGGCGTCACAGATACGCAGTATTTT	CSSSAGLAGVTDTQYF
TRBD1	TRBJ2-7	13	TRBV10-2	NA	TGCGCCAGCAGAGAGACAGGGACCTACGAGCAGTACTTC	CASRETGTYEQYF